The entry that follows covers one T cell receptor (beta chain) sequence. Its specificity is not known. The sample originates from a study of long-term antiretroviral therapy in people with HIV. V shed 4 bases and J 9 bases; nucleotides not matched to a gene: 10. The CDR3 consists of 15 residues. Germline V lookup: CDR1 MNHEY, CDR2 SVGAGI. The run of the v3.0 immunoSEQ assay was at survey level. Sequencing used immunoSEQ multiplex PCR; TCRdb keeps in-frame clones, though not all of them. The repertoire holds roughly 17,000 clones, with approximately 95% as singletons. General observations from the study: Even long-term ART left TRB diversity below transplant donor controls, despite gains.

Inclusion required at least two post-ART and at least one pre-ART PBMC samples. This sequence was found in a man aged 30-40 years with HIV. This rearrangement joins TRBV6-5 to TRBJ1-2; 11 positions match TRBD1. Sequencing used unsorted PBMCs, obtained around 10 years after starting antiretroviral therapy. CDR3 sequence: CASSSTTGQGESYTF. CDR3 nucleotides: TGTGCCAGCAGTTCGACTACGGGACAGGGGGAGAGCTACACCTTC.